One sample yielded the 5 T cell receptor beta chains listed below, sequenced in a study of blood T cell repertoires in COVID-19. TCRdb keeps only in-frame clones here, not all; method: immunoSEQ multiplex PCR. The repertoire holds about 210,000 clones, with 70% to 85% as singletons. The sequenced sample consisted of peripheral blood. These receptors all come from a woman of 80 years or more with COVID-19, enrolled during active disease.

The V and J genes are TRBV6-4 and TRBJ1-2; 8 bases match TRBD1. This CDR3 spans 14 amino acids. Germline V gives CDR1 MRHNA, CDR2 SNTAGT. Losses at the gene ends were 4 bases for V and 7 bases for J; bases not matched to a gene: 8. The DNA for the CDR3 is TGTGCCAGCAGTGCGCAGGGGGCAGTCGGTGGCTACACCTTC. As protein: CASSAQGAVGGYTF.

This clone was detected only a few times. The chain links TRBV5-1 to TRBJ1-1; D gene unclear. Trimming left V 7 bases short and J 1 base short, with 14 bases between. Germline-derived CDR1 and CDR2 are SGHRS and YFSETQ. The CDR3 totals 14 residues. CDR3 DNA: TGCGCCAGCGCAAGGGAGATTTCGAACACTGAAGCTTTCTTT. Its translation: CASAREISNTEAFF.

Points on this clone: Different DNA sequences within this sample yield the same CDR3. The chain has TRBV3-1 (or the pseudogene TRBV3-2) and TRBJ2-2; 11 bases map to TRBD2. The CDR3 totals 16 residues. The germline V gene has CDR1 LGHDT and CDR2 YNNKEL (reference sequence). V dropped 1 base and J dropped 4; count of bases not matched to a gene: 2. The CDR3 DNA reads TGTGCCAGCAGCCAAGCCGGGACTAGCGGCACCGGGGAGCTGTTTTTT. Protein product: CASSQAGTSGTGELFF.

The genes are TRBV6-6 and TRBJ1-6; 7 bases line up with TRBD1. This CDR3 is 15 amino acids long. V was clipped by 5 bases and J by 7 bases; unmatched bases: 8. In germline, CDR1 is MNHNY, CDR2 SVGAGI (reference sequence). The CDR3 bases are TGTGCCAGCAGTGCCCCAGGGGGATACAATTCACCCCTCCACTTT. As protein: CASSAPGGYNSPLHF.

V and J are TRBV28 and TRBJ2-5; D remains unclear. This CDR3 region has 14 residues. In germline, CDR1 is MDHEN, CDR2 SYDVKM. Trimming took 2 bases from V and 4 from J, leaving 11 bases between them. CDR3: CASSLPLTGETQYF. The CDR3 DNA is TGTGCCAGCAGTTTACCCCTCACGGGAGAGACCCAGTACTTC.